This TCR beta chain came from a study of T cells after somatic rescue of genetic block. There are 14 residues in the CDR3. Trimming took 5 bases from V and 8 from J, leaving 17 bases between them. Germline V gene sequence: CDR1 SGHRS, CDR2 YFSETQ. Sequencing was performed with immunoSEQ multiplex PCR; in TCRdb, only in-frame clones are kept and a portion is missing. The data hold approximately 67,000 clones, with 92% observed a single time. The TCR sequence derives from a man aged 35-49 years. The source material was peripheral blood mononuclear cells (PBMCs). The V gene is TRBV5-1, the J gene TRBJ2-1, with D possibly matching TRBD2 (6 bases). The CDR3 reads CASRYRLGNDEQFF. The CDR3, as DNA: TGCGCCAGCAGATACAGACTAGGAAACGATGAGCAGTTCTTC. Full variable domain (outside the CDR3, taken from reference TRBV5-1 and TRBJ2-1): KAGVTQTPRYLIKTRGQQVTLSCSPISGHRSVSWYQQTPGQGLQFLFEYFSETQRNKGNFPGRFSGRQFSNSRSEMNVSTLELGDSALYLCASRYRLGNDEQFFGPGTRLTVL.